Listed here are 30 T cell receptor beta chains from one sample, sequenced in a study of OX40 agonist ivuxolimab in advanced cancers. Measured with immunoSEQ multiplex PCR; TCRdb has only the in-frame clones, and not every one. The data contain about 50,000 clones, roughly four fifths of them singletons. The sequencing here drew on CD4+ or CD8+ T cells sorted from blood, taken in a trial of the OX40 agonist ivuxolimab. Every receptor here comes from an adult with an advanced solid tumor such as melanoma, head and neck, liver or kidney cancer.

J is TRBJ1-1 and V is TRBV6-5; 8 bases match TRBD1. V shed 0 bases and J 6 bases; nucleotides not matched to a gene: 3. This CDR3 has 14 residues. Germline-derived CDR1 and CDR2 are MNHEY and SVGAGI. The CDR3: CASSYSKQGAEAFF. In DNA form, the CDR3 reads TGTGCCAGCAGTTACTCGAAACAGGGGGCTGAAGCTTTCTTT.

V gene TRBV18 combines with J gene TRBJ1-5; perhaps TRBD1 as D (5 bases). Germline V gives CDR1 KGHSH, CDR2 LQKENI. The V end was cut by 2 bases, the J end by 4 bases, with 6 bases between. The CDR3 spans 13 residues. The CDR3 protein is CASSPGQNQPQHF. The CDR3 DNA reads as TGTGCCAGCTCACCAGGACAAAATCAGCCCCAGCATTTT. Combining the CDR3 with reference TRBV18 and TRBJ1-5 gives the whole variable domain NAGVMQNPRHLVRRRGQEARLRCSPMKGHSHVYWYRQLPEEGLKFMVYLQKENIIDESGMPKERFSAEFPKEGPSILRIQQVVRGDSAAYFCASSPGQNQPQHFGDGTRLSIL.

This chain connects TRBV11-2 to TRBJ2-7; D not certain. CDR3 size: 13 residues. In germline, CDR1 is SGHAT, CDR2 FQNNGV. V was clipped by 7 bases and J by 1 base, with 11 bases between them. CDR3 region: CASKPPGSYEQYF. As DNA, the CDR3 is TGTGCCAGCAAACCGCCCGGATCCTACGAGCAGTACTTC.

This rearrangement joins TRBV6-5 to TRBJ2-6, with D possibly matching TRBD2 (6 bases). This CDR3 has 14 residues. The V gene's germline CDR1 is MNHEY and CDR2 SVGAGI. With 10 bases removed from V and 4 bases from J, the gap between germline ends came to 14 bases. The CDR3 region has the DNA TGTGCCACCAACAGCGGGTACGGGGCCAACGTCCTGACTTTC. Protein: CATNSGYGANVLTF.

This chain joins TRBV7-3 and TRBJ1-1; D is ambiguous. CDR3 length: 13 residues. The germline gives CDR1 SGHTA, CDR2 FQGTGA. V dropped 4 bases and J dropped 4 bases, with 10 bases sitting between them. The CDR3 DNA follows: TGTGCCAGCAGCTCTGAGATGATCACTGAAGCTTTCTTT. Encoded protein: CASSSEMITEAFF.

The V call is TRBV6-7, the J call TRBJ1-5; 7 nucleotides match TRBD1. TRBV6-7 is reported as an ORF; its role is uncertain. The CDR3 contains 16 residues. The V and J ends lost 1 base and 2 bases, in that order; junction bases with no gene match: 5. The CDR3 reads CASSYCRGRGNQPQHF. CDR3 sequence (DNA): TGTGCCAGCAGTTACTGCAGGGGGAGGGGCAATCAGCCCCAGCATTTT.

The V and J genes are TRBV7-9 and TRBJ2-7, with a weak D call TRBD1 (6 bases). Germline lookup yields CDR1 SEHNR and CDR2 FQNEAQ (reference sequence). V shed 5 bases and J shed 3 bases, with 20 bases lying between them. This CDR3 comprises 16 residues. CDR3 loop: CASSRASTGRYYEQYF. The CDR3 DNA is TGTGCCAGCAGCCGCGCCTCGACAGGACGCTACTACGAGCAGTACTTC.

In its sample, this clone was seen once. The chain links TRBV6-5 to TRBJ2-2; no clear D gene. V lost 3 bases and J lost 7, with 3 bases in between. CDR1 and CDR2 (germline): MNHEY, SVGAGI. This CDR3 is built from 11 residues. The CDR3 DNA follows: TGTGCCAGCAGTTATCTCGGGGAGCTGTTTTTT. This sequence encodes CASSYLGELFF.

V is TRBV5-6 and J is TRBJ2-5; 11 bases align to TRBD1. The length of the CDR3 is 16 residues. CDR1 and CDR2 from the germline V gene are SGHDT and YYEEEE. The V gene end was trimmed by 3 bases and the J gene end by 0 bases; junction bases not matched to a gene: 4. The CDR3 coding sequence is TGTGCCAGCAGCTACGGGACAGGGGGATACCAAGAGACCCAGTACTTC. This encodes CASSYGTGGYQETQYF.

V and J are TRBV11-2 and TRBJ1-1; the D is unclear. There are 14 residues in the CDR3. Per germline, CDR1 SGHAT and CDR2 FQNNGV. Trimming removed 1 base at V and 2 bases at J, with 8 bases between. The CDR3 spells CASSLGVLNTEAFF. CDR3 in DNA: TGTGCCAGCAGCTTAGGAGTTCTAAACACTGAAGCTTTCTTT.

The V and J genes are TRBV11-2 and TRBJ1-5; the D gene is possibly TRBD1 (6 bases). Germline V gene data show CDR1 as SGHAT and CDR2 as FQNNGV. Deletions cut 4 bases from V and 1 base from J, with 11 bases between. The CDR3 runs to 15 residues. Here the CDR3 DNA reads TGTGCCAGCAGCTGGGCGGGGGGCAGCAATCAGCCCCAGCATTTT. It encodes CASSWAGGSNQPQHF.

CDR3 sequence: CASSYLGPGTGLGYTF. DNA for the CDR3: TGTGCCAGCAGTTACCTAGGTCCCGGGACAGGGTTAGGCTACACCTTC. The V call is TRBV6-5, the J call TRBJ1-2, with 9 bases identical to TRBD1. There are 16 residues in the CDR3. The trim removed 2 bases at V and 8 bases at J, leaving 12 bases unmatched. Germline loops: CDR1 MNHEY, CDR2 SVGAGI.

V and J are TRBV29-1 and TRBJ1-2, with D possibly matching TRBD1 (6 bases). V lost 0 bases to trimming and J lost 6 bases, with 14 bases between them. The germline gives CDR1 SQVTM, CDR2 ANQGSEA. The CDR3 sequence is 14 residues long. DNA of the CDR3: TGCAGCGTTGAAGATGGGACAAAAAGGAATGGCTACACCTTC. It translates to CSVEDGTKRNGYTF.

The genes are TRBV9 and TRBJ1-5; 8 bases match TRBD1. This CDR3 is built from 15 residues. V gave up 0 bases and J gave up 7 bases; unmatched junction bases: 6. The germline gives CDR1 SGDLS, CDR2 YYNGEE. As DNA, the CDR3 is TGTGCCAGCAGCGTAGGGCAGGGGGCTGACCAGCCCCAGCATTTT. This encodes CASSVGQGADQPQHF. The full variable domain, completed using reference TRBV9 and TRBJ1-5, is DSGVTQTPKHLITATGQRVTLRCSPRSGDLSVYWYQQSLDQGLQFLIQYYNGEERAKGNILERFSAQQFPDLHSELNLSSLELGDSALYFCASSVGQGADQPQHFGDGTRLSIL.

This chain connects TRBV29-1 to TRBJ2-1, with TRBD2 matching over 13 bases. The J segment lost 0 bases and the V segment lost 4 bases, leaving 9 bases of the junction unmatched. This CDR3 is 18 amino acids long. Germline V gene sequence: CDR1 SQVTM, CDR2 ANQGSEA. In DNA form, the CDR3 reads TGCAGCGTTGGGGGACTAGCGGGGACCCAGTACTCCTACAATGAGCAGTTCTTC. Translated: CSVGGLAGTQYSYNEQFF.

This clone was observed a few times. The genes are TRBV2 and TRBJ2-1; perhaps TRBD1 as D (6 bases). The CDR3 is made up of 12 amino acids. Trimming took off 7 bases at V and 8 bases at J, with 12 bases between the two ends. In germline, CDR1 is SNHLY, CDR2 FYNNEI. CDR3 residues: CASIRGRDEQFF. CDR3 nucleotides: TGTGCCAGCATCAGGGGAAGGGATGAGCAGTTCTTC.

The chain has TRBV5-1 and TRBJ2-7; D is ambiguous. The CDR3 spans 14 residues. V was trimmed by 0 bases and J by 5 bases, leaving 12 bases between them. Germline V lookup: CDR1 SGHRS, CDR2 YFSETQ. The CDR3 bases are TGCGCCAGCAGCTTGGGAGAGTTTGCGGACGAGCAGTACTTC. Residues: CASSLGEFADEQYF.

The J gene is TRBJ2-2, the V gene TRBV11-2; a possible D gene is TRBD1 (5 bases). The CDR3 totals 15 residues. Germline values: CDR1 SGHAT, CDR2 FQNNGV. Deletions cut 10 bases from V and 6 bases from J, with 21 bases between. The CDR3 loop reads CATQVAGPGPGELFF. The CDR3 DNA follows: TGTGCCACCCAGGTGGCAGGCCCAGGGCCCGGGGAGCTGTTTTTT.

The CDR3 protein is CASSLVGTANTEAFF. DNA for the CDR3: TGTGCCAGCAGCTTAGTAGGGACAGCGAACACTGAAGCTTTCTTT. The chain links TRBV7-9 to TRBJ1-1; 7 bases line up with TRBD1. With 1 base clipped from V and 1 base from J, the junction kept 3 bases outside the gene matches. Germline V lookup: CDR1 SEHNR, CDR2 FQNEAQ (reference sequence). The CDR3 is 15 residues long. The full variable domain, its missing parts supplied by reference TRBV7-9 and TRBJ1-1, is DTGVSQNPRHKITKRGQNVTFRCDPISEHNRLYWYRQTLGQGPEFLTYFQNEAQLEKSRLLSDRFSAERPKGSFSTLEIQRTEQGDSAMYLCASSLVGTANTEAFFGQGTRLTVV.

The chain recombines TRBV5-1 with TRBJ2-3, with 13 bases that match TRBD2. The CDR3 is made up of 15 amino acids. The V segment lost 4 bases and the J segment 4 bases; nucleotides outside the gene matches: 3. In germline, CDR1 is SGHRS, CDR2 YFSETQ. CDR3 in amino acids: CASSPGLAGADTQYF. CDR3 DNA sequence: TGCGCCAGCAGCCCCGGACTAGCGGGAGCAGATACGCAGTATTTT.

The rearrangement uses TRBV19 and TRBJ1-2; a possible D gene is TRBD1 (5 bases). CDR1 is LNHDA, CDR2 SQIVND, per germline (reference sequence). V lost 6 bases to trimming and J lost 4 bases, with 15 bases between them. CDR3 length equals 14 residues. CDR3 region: CASRERGLGYGYTF. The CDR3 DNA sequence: TGTGCCAGTAGGGAGCGGGGCCTCGGCTATGGCTACACCTTC.

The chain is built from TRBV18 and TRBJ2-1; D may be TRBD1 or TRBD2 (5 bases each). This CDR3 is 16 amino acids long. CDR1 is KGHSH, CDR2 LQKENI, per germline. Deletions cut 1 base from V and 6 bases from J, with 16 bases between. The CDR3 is CASSPRPLGASNEQFF. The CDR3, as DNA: TGTGCCAGCTCACCACGTCCTCTCGGGGCTAGCAATGAGCAGTTCTTC.

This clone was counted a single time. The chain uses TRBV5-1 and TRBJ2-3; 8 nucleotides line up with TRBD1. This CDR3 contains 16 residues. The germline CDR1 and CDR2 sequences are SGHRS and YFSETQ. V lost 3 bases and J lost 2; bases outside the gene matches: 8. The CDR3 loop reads CASSSPGQGPTDTQYF. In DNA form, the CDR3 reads TGCGCCAGCAGCTCCCCCGGACAGGGACCCACAGATACGCAGTATTTT.

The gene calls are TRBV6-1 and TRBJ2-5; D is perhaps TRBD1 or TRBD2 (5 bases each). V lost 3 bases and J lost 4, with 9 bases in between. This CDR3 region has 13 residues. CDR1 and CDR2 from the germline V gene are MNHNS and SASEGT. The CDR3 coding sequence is TGTGCCAGCAGTGAGCCAGGGAGAGAGACCCAGTACTTC. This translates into CASSEPGRETQYF.

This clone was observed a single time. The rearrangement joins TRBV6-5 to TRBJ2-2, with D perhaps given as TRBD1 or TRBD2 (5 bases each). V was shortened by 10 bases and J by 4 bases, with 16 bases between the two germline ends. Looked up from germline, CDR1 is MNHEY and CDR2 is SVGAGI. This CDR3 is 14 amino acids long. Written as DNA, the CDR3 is TGTGCCACCGGGGTGCAGCAGGGCACCGGGGAGCTGTTTTTT. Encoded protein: CATGVQQGTGELFF.

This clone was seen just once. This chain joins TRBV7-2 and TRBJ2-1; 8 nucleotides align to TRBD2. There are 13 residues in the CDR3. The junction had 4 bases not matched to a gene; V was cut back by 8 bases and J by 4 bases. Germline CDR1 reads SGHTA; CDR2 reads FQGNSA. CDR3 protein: CASGSGVYNEQFF. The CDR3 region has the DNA TGTGCCAGCGGTAGCGGGGTTTACAATGAGCAGTTCTTC.

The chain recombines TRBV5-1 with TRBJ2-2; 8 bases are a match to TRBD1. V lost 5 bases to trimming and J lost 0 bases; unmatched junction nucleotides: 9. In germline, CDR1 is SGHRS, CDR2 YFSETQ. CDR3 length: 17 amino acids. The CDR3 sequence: CASRRTGSTSNTGELFF. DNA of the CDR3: TGCGCCAGCAGACGGACAGGGAGTACATCGAACACCGGGGAGCTGTTTTTT.

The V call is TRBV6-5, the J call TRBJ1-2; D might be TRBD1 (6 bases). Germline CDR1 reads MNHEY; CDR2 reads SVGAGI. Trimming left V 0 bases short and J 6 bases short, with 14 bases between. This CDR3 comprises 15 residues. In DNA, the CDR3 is TGTGCCAGCAGTTACTCGACTCAGGGGTCTAATGGCTACACCTTC. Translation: CASSYSTQGSNGYTF.

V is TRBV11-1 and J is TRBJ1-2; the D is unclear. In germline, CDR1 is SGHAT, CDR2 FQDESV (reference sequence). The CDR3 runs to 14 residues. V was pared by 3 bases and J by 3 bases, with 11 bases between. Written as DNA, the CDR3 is TGTGCCAGCAGCTTCCGGGGTAGTGACTATGGCTACACCTTC. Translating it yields CASSFRGSDYGYTF.

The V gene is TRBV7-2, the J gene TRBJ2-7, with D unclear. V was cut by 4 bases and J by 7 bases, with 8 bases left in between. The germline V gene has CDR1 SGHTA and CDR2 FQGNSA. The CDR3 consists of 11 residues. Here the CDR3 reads CASSSRSEQYF. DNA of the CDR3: TGTGCCAGCAGCTCCCGAAGTGAGCAGTACTTC.